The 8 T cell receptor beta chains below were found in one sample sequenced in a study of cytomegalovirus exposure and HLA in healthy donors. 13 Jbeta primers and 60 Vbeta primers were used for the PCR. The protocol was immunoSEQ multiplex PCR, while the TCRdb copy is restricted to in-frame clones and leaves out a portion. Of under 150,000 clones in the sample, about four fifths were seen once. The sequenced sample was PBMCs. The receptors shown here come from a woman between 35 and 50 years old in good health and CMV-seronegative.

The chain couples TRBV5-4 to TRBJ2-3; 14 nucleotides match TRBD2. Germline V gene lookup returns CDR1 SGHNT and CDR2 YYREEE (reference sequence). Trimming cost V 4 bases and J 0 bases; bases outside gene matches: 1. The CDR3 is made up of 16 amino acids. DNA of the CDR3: TGTGCCAGCAGCGGGACTAGCGGGGGTAGCACAGATACGCAGTATTTT. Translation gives CASSGTSGGSTDTQYF.

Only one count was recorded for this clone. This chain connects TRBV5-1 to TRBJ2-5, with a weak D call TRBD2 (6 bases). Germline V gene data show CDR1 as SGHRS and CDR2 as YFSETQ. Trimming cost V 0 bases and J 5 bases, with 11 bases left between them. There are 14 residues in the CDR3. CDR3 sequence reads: CASSLGGIGETQYF. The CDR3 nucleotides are TGCGCCAGCAGCTTGGGCGGGATCGGTGAGACCCAGTACTTC.

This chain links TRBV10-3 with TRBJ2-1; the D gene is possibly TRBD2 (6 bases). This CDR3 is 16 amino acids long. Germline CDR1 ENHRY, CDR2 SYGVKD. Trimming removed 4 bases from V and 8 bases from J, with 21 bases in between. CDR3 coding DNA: TGTGCCATCAGTGGGGGGGATGGTCGAGGTGGTGATGAGCAGTTCTTC. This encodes CAISGGDGRGGDEQFF.

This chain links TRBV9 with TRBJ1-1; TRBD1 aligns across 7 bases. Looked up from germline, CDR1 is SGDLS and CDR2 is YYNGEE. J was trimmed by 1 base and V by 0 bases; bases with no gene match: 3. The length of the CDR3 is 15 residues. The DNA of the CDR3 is TGTGCCAGCAGCGTAGCCGGGACAGAGAACACTGAAGCTTTCTTT. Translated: CASSVAGTENTEAFF.

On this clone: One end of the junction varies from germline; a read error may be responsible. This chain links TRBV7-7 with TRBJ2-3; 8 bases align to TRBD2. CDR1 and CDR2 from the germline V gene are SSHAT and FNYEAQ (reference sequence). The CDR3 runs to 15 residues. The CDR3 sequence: CASSVSGGGTDTQYF. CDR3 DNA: TGTGCTAGCAGCGTCAGCGGGGGAGGCACAGATACGCAGTATTTT. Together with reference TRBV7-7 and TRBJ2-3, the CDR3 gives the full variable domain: GAGVSQSPRYKVTKRGQDVTLRCDPISSHATLYWYQQALGQGPEFLTYFNYEAQPDKSGLPSDRFSAERPEGSISTLTIQRTEQRDSAMYRCASSVSGGGTDTQYFGPGTRLTVL.

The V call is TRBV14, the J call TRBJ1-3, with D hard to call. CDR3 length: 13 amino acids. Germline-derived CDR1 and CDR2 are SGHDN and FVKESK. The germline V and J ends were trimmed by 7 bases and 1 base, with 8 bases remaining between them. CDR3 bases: TGTGCCAGCAACGAGGCATCTGGAAACACCATATATTTT. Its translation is CASNEASGNTIYF.

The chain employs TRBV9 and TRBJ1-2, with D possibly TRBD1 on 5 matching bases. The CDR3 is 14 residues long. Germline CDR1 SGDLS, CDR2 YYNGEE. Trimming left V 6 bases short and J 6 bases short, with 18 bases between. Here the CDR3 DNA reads TGTGCCAGCACCCCTGGGGCCGCGGTCCATGGCTACACCTTC. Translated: CASTPGAAVHGYTF.

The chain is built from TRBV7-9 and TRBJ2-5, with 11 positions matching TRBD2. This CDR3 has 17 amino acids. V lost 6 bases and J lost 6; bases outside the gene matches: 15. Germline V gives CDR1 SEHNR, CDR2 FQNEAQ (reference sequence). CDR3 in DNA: TGTGCCAGCAGAACCACTAGCGGGAGAGGGTACGAAAAGACCCAGTACTTC. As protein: CASRTTSGRGYEKTQYF.